Reported below is one T cell receptor (beta chain). This receptor's antigen is unknown. The input lacks base qualities; no much larger clone sits a single base away. Inclusion was restricted to participants for whom at least one PBMC sample before ART initiation and at least two post-ART samples were available. All participants with HIV were treated in the United States of America. Before DNA extraction, cryopreserved samples of roughly 0.9-11 million PBMC were thawed and washed. At the time of the earliest PBMC sample, participants with HIV were aged between roughly 20 and 54 years. Per participant, PBMC samples came from 1-4 timepoints prior to ART initiation and 2-8 timepoints following ART initiation, for a median of 7 samples. Serial HIV viral load, CD4+ T-cell count, ART history and demographic data were obtained for every participant. Genomic DNA was extracted from unsorted PBMC with a Qiagen kit on a QIAcube, processed in batches of 12 samples.

The immunoSEQ hsTCRB v3.0 assay was used at survey level resolution to sequence the TRB variable region. A depth of about 40,000-55,000 T-cell genomes per sample was targeted for TRB sequencing. TRB libraries were pooled and sequenced on an Illumina MiSeq using a v3 150-cycle kit. The authors' pipeline ran thus. Repertoire analysis was run in R within a reproducible Nextflow workflow that covered QC, data transformation and analysis. LymphoSeq2, an R package for AIRR-Seq data exploration, was used to implement custom analyses. A few samples that produced fewer than 5000 total TRB sequences were removed, so 188 HIV repertoires were analyzed. Among the roughly 180 retained HIV repertoires, approximately 59 were collected before ART initiation and 129 after ART initiation. Each repertoire was downsampled to 5000 TRB nucleotide sequences, and summary statistics were averaged across 100 downsampling iterations. The analysis kept only TRB sequences whose CDR3 regions were at least seven amino acids long. A Shannon entropy-derived clonality score and the Gini coefficient were used to measure diversity. In repertoire networks, the top 5000 CDR3 amino acid sequences were linked whenever an edit distance of one separated two sequences. For TRB CDR3 amino acid sequences, GLIPH2 was used to predict antigen specificity groups and MHC restriction. To flag known associations with CMV, EBV, HIV or tissue antigens, CDR3 amino acid sequences were compared against VDJdb and McPAS-TCR. Pre-ART, post-ART and control groups were compared with Wilcoxon signed-rank tests and Holm-Bonferroni correction. In its TCRdb copy, this immuneACCESS table keeps in-frame sequences only and misses some clones. Where compared with another copy, unresolved V genes explain less than half of these, and the others have no known cause. V, J and clone size reflect that table, while D and trimming were determined from the DNA. The sample table shows about 24,000 clones, and approximately 90% are seen once. The top ten constitute roughly 9.4% of the sample.

Including cysteine and phenylalanine, the CDR3 has 13 amino acids. Just CDR3 DNA is preserved here, 39 bases in frame from base 1. Deletion took 1 base off V and 4 bases off J, with a span of 8 bases between the germline ends. CDR1 and CDR2 are read off the germline V gene (reference sequence) as MNHNY and SVGAGI. The sample originates from a study of long-term antiretroviral therapy in people with HIV (dated by TCRdb to 2021 to 2024). Describing the broader study: The earliest samples were collected roughly a decade before the 2015 WHO recommendation for immediate ART, at a time when ART was usually postponed until CD4 counts fell. A retrospective serial study tested whether ART initiation and durable HIV suppression were associated with changes in peripheral blood TRB repertoire composition and diversity. A total of approximately 200 cryopreserved PBMC samples came from 30 or so adults with confirmed HIV infection and were collected serially over a mean of around 6 years (range 1-12). About 40% of the 30 participants with HIV were female. No cross-contamination during QIAcube processing was seen in test extractions of a monoclonal T-cell line run alongside approximately 36 polyclonal samples. The paper's findings and limits, for the study overall: Starting ART was linked to a significant rise in TRB diversity, yet even with long-term ART the diversity remained significantly lower than in transplant donor controls. The samples were dated from about 2004 to 2018, and the ART regimens that were used may be less effective than current ART regimens. Since PBMC availability was limited, sequencing covered only the TCR beta chain, with no alpha chain pairing. Inferences about post-ART repertoire changes were limited because no data were available on ART adherence, viral resistance or therapy changes. Expanded TRB clones identified before ART initiation dominated the repertoire across all time points, though the dominance fluctuated and decreased in many PLHIV after ART. Because pre-ART samples had limited cell numbers, unsorted PBMC were profiled rather than sorted CD4+ and CD8+ T cells. Narrower CDR3 length ranges were observed in HIV repertoires than in controls, and an antigen-experienced repertoire with only a slight naive shift after ART was suggested by the network structure.

The source material was unsorted PBMCs, sampled 1.8 years before starting antiretroviral therapy. The receptor was derived from a middle-aged man with HIV. The sequence is built from TRBV6-6 and TRBJ2-7; no D gene is confidently identified. This receptor has the CDR3 CASSYYTFYEQYF. The DNA sequence is given as TGTGCCAGCAGTTACTACACGTTTTACGAGCAGTACTTC.